These 17 T cell receptor beta chains were sequenced from one sample in a study of cytomegalovirus exposure and HLA in healthy donors. Vbeta (60) and Jbeta (13) primers were used in the PCR. Profiling relied on immunoSEQ multiplex PCR, and the TCRdb table lists in-frame clones only, not all of them. The sample has 250,000 to 350,000 clones; just over 85% are singletons. Source material: PBMCs. These receptors were collected from a man aged 35-49 years in good health and CMV-seropositive.

This clone was detected a few times. This chain joins TRBV19 and TRBJ1-1, with a possible D match to TRBD1 (6 bases). V was clipped by 5 bases and J by 0 bases, with 10 bases between them. Germline V lookup: CDR1 LNHDA, CDR2 SQIVND (reference sequence). This CDR3 has 14 residues. The CDR3 reads CASSWDMMNTEAFF. The CDR3, as DNA: TGTGCCAGTAGTTGGGACATGATGAACACTGAAGCTTTCTTT.

Concerning this clone: This specimen includes other DNA sequences encoding the same CDR3. CDR3 nucleotides: TGTGCCAGCAGCTTAGTGACAGAGAACACTGAAGCTTTCTTT. Translation: CASSLVTENTEAFF. The chain uses TRBV7-2 and TRBJ1-1; the D gene is possibly TRBD1 (5 bases). V lost 1 base to trimming and J lost 1 base, with 7 bases between them. Germline V gene lookup returns CDR1 SGHTA and CDR2 FQGNSA. The length of the CDR3 is 14 residues.

Here the CDR3 reads CSVAGTSGRAVWEQYF. The CDR3 nucleotides are TGCAGCGTTGCCGGGACTAGCGGGAGGGCGGTTTGGGAGCAGTACTTC. The rearrangement uses TRBV29-1 and TRBJ2-7; TRBD2 matches at 16 bases. CDR3 length: 16 amino acids. CDR1 and CDR2 (germline): SQVTM, ANQGSEA. V was pared by 4 bases and J by 7 bases, with 10 bases of the junction left unmatched.

The V and J genes are TRBV6-4 and TRBJ1-1; D call uncertain. The CDR3 has 13 amino acids. The V gene's germline CDR1 is MRHNA and CDR2 SNTAGT. V lost 4 bases and J 1 base, leaving 7 bases between the germline ends. The CDR3 loop is CASSVGENTEAFF. The DNA of the CDR3 is TGTGCCAGCAGTGTCGGGGAGAACACTGAAGCTTTCTTT.

In regard to this clone: In the same sample, other DNA sequences code for this CDR3. The gene calls are TRBV4-3 and TRBJ2-7; 8 bases are a match to TRBD2. V trimming: 0 bases; J trimming: 1 base; junction bases outside the gene matches: 2. Germline-derived CDR1 and CDR2 are LGHNA and YSLEER. This CDR3 has 15 residues. The CDR3 spells CASSQELAASYEQYF. CDR3 nucleotides: TGCGCCAGCAGCCAAGAACTAGCGGCGTCCTACGAGCAGTACTTC.

This sequence joins TRBV29-1 and TRBJ2-1; TRBD2 aligns across 9 bases. The CDR3 runs to 16 residues. CDR1 is SQVTM, CDR2 ANQGSEA, per germline. The V segment lost 8 bases and the J segment 7 bases; nucleotides outside the gene matches: 18. The chain's CDR3 is CSTLGGGREGENEQFF. CDR3 nucleotides: TGCAGCACCCTCGGGGGAGGGCGGGAGGGTGAAAATGAGCAGTTCTTC.

The chain uses TRBV6-5 and TRBJ2-7; D is unresolved. With 6 bases removed from V and 0 bases from J, the gap between germline ends came to 12 bases. Germline V lookup: CDR1 MNHEY, CDR2 SVGAGI. The CDR3 length is 14 residues. CDR3 DNA sequence: TGTGCCAGCAGCCCCAGGTTAAGCTCCTACGAGCAGTACTTC. Protein: CASSPRLSSYEQYF.

A few counts support this clone. This chain connects TRBV7-3 to TRBJ2-3; 8 nucleotides align to TRBD1. The CDR3 contains 14 residues. The junction had 4 bases not matched to a gene; V was cut back by 5 bases and J by 3 bases. CDR1 SGHTA and CDR2 FQGTGA come from the germline V gene. CDR3 in DNA: TGTGCCAGCAGCCTAGGGACAGGTACAGATACGCAGTATTTT. Translated, it gives CASSLGTGTDTQYF.

V is TRBV28 and J is TRBJ2-7; D perhaps matches TRBD2 (5 bases). V was clipped by 3 bases and J by 7 bases, with 19 bases between them. The CDR3 covers 15 residues. Germline loops: CDR1 MDHEN, CDR2 SYDVKM. The CDR3 DNA sequence: TGTGCCAGCAGTTTTTTGTCCAGCGGCACTGTTGAGCAGTACTTC. Amino acid sequence: CASSFLSSGTVEQYF.

In its sample, this clone was seen once. V is TRBV29-1 and J is TRBJ2-1; 7 nucleotides line up with TRBD2. The junction had 10 bases not matched to a gene; V was cut back by 7 bases and J by 4 bases. The germline V gene encodes CDR1 SQVTM and CDR2 ANQGSEA. The CDR3 is 14 residues long. The CDR3 here is CSARVWREYNEQFF. For the CDR3, the DNA is TGCAGCGCCCGAGTTTGGCGGGAGTACAATGAGCAGTTCTTC.

The chain employs TRBV18 and TRBJ2-3, with 9 bases that match TRBD2. In germline, CDR1 is KGHSH, CDR2 LQKENI. V gave up 2 bases and J gave up 5 bases; unmatched junction bases: 11. CDR3 length: 17 amino acids. The CDR3 loop is CASSPVDSGRTQDTQYF. CDR3 DNA sequence: TGTGCCAGCTCACCAGTAGACAGCGGGAGGACGCAAGATACGCAGTATTTT.

The rearrangement links TRBV11-2 to TRBJ2-5; 7 bases fit TRBD2. The CDR3 is 14 residues long. The germline CDR1 and CDR2 sequences are SGHAT and FQNNGV. Trimming took 6 bases from V and 4 from J; bases not matched to a gene: 8. The CDR3 bases are TGTGCCAGCAGGGCGGGGTGGGAGGGAGAGACCCAGTACTTC. This codes for CASRAGWEGETQYF.

The J gene is TRBJ2-5, the V gene TRBV5-1, with TRBD1 matching over 8 bases. V lost 1 base, J lost 5 bases, and 7 bases stayed unmatched. Germline CDR1 is SGHRS and CDR2 is YFSETQ. The CDR3 sequence is 15 residues long. The CDR3 protein is CASSLRTGLGETQYF. CDR3 nucleotides: TGCGCCAGCAGCTTGAGGACAGGGCTTGGTGAGACCCAGTACTTC.

In nucleotides, the CDR3 is TGTGCCAGCATGGGGCAGGGTGATGAAGCTTTCTTT. It specifies CASMGQGDEAFF. The chain has TRBV27 and TRBJ1-1, with D possibly TRBD1 on 5 matching bases. Germline V lookup: CDR1 MNHEY, CDR2 SMNVEV (reference sequence). Between the trimmed V and J ends, which lost 7 bases and 7 bases, there was a span of 13 bases. This CDR3 contains 12 residues.

The J gene is TRBJ1-4, the V gene TRBV29-1; maybe TRBD1 (5 bases). There are 15 residues in the CDR3. The V and J ends lost 0 bases and 7 bases respectively, with 15 bases between them. Germline CDR1 and CDR2: SQVTM and ANQGSEA. The CDR3 loop reads CSVEDQKGRVEKLFF. CDR3 nucleotides: TGCAGCGTTGAAGATCAGAAGGGCAGGGTTGAAAAACTGTTTTTT.

The CDR3 nucleotides are TGTGCCAGCAGTCACCGCAAGAGCTCCTACAATGAGCAGTTCTTC. Its protein product is CASSHRKSSYNEQFF. V and J are TRBV6-5 and TRBJ2-1; D is uncertain. Germline V gene lookup returns CDR1 MNHEY and CDR2 SVGAGI. Trimming pared 5 bases from V and 0 bases from J, leaving 11 bases between. The CDR3 is 15 amino acids.

This clone was recorded once. V usage is TRBV2 and J usage is TRBJ1-5; tentative D call: TRBD1 (5 bases). V was clipped by 6 bases and J by 6 bases, with 21 bases between them. CDR3 length: 16 residues. CDR1 and CDR2 (germline): SNHLY, FYNNEI. DNA for the CDR3: TGTGCCAGCAGCCCTAGGGGAGGGGTTGTGGCTCAGCCCCAGCATTTT. Protein product: CASSPRGGVVAQPQHF.